This T cell receptor (beta chain) was captured by sequencing in a study of early T cells in non-severe SARS-CoV-2 infection. Study-level information: Whole-blood bulk RNA, unsorted, was sequenced, and chains were unpaired. Findings of the study overall: Anti-spike CD8 responses were favored by VDJdb matching, which missed private and CD4 specificities.

On this clonotype itself: Antigen specificity is unknown.

TCRdb reprocessed the 5' RACE reads via MiXCR and lists one record per CDR3 protein. The sample includes around 50,000 distinct CDR3 sequences, approximately 12% of them seen just once. Germline V CDR1 and CDR2: SQVTM, ANQGSEA. With V trimmed by 3 bases and J by 5 bases, 9 bases remained unmatched. This CDR3 is built from 15 residues. The source material was whole blood. This sequence joins TRBV29-1 and TRBJ2-2, with 7 bases lining up with TRBD2. The receptor was derived from an adult who was a healthcare worker with PCR-confirmed SARS-CoV-2 infection or an uninfected control (not recorded which). DNA of the CDR3: TGCAGCGTTGAGGAGGCGGGAGCAAAGACCGGGGAGCTGTTTTTT. It codes for CSVEEAGAKTGELFF.